These 5 T cell receptor beta chains originate from one sample sequenced in a study of CD8 T cells in Susac syndrome. It was with random hexamers that about 0.45 to 1 ug RNA was reverse transcribed. Via MiXCR, TCRdb re-called the immunoSEQ multiplex PCR reads, giving one row per CDR3 protein. The data contain about 150,000 distinct CDR3 sequences, 94% of them seen just once; the ten biggest clones take up about 0.19%. Specimen: CD8+ T cells from PBMCs. These receptor sequences come from a human donor with multiple sclerosis.

This clonotype has a single count. An end of the junction does not agree with germline; a read error may underlie this. The chain couples TRBV7-8 to TRBJ2-1; perhaps TRBD2 as D (6 bases). Per germline, CDR1 SGHVS and CDR2 FQNEAQ. This CDR3 has 14 residues. CDR3 sequence (DNA): TGTGCCAGCAGCCTAGCGAGTGATTACAATGAGCAGTTCTTC. Translation: CASSLASDYNEQFF.

The chain carries TRBV7-2 and TRBJ2-7; D is unclear. CDR3 length: 14 residues. CDR1 and CDR2 (germline): SGHTA, FQGNSA. V lost 2 bases and J lost 4, with 12 bases in between. In nucleotides, the CDR3 is TGTGCCAGCAGCTTAAATTCCCGGGTGTACGAGCAGTACTTC. Translation gives CASSLNSRVYEQYF.

This sequence joins TRBV30 and TRBJ2-7; D might be TRBD1 (5 bases). This CDR3 has 13 amino acids. CDR1 is GTSNPN and CDR2 is SVGIG in the germline V gene (reference sequence). V gave up 2 bases and J gave up 7 bases, with 15 bases separating them. Written as DNA, the CDR3 is TGTGCCTGGAGTTGGGGCGACCTGACGGAGCAGTACTTC. Its translation: CAWSWGDLTEQYF. Using reference TRBV30 and TRBJ2-7 for the parts outside the CDR3, the full variable domain is SQTIHQWPATLVQPVGSPLSLECTVEGTSNPNLYWYRQAAGRGLQLLFYSVGIGQISSEVPQNLSASRPQDRQFILSSKKLLLSDSGFYLCAWSWGDLTEQYFGPGTRLTVT.

This chain's CDR3 is CASMRQRNEKLFF. The DNA for the CDR3 is TGTGCCAGTATGAGGCAGAGGAATGAAAAACTGTTTTTT. V is TRBV19 and J is TRBJ1-4; D not resolved. Trimming took 7 bases from V and 5 from J, leaving 11 bases between them. This CDR3 spans 13 amino acids. In germline, CDR1 is LNHDA, CDR2 SQIVND (reference sequence).

The rearrangement links TRBV11-3 to TRBJ2-2, with D hard to call. Trimming shortened V by 7 bases and J by 0 bases, and 6 bases separated the two germline ends. This CDR3 has 13 amino acids. Germline V gene sequence: CDR1 SGHNT, CDR2 YENEEA. CDR3 protein: CASNEANTGELFF. For the CDR3, the DNA is TGTGCCAGCAACGAGGCGAACACCGGGGAGCTGTTTTTT.